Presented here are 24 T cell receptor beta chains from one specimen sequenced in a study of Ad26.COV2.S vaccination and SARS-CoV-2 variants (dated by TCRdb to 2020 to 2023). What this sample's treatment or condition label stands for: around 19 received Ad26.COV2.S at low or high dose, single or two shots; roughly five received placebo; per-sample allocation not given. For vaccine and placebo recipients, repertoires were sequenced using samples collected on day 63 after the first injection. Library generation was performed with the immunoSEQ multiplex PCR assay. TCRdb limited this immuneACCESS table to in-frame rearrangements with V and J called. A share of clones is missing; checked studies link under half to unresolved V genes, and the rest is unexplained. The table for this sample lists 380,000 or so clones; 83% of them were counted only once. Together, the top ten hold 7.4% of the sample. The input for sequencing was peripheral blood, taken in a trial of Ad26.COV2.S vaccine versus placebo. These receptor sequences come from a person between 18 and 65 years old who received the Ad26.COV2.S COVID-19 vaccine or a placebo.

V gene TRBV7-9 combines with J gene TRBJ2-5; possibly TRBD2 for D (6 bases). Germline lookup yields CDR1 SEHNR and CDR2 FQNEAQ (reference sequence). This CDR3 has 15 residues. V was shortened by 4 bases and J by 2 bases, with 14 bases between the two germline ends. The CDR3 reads CASSSRPGVQETQYF. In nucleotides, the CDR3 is TGTGCCAGCAGCTCAAGACCGGGAGTACAAGAGACCCAGTACTTC.

The CDR3 spells CASSTRGGQPQHF. The CDR3 region has the DNA TGTGCCAGCAGTACTAGGGGAGGTCAGCCCCAGCATTTT. This chain links TRBV11-2 with TRBJ1-5; TRBD1 might be the D (5 bases). Trimming left V 6 bases short and J 6 bases short, with 12 bases between. The CDR3 runs 13 residues. The germline CDR1 and CDR2 sequences are SGHAT and FQNNGV.

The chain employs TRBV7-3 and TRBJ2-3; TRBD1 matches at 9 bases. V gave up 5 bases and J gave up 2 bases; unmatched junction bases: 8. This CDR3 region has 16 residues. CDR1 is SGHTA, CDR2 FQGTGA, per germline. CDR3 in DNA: TGTGCCAGCAGCGGTGGGACAGGGCTAAACACAGATACGCAGTATTTT. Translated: CASSGGTGLNTDTQYF.

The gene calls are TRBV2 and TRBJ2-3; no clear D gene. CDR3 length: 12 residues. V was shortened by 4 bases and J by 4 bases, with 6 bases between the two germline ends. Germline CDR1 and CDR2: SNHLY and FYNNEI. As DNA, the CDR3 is TGTGCCAGCAGTGCGTCAGCAGATACGCAGTATTTT. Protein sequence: CASSASADTQYF.

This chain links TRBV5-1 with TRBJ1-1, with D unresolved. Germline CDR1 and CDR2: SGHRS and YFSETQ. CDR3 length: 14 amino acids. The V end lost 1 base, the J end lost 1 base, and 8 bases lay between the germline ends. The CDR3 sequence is CASSLLDGNTEAFF. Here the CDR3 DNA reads TGCGCCAGCAGCTTGTTGGACGGGAACACTGAAGCTTTCTTT.

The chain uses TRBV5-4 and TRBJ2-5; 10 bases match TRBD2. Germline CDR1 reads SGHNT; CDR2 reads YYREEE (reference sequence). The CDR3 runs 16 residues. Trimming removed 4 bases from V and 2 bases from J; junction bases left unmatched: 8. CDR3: CASSIPSGGTQETQYF. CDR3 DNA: TGTGCCAGCAGCATCCCTAGCGGGGGCACTCAAGAGACCCAGTACTTC.

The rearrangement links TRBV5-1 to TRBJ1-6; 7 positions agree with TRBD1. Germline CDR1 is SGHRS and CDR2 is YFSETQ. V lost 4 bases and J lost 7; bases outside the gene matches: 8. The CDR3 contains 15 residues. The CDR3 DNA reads TGCGCCAGCAGCCTACAGGGGCCCGTGAATTCACCCCTCCACTTT. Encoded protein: CASSLQGPVNSPLHF.

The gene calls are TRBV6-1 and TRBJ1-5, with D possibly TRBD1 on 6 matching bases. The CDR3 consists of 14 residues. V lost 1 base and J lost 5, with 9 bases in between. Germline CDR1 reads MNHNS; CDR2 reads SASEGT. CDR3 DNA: TGTGCCAGCAGTGAAGGGACAGACCATCAGCCCCAGCATTTT. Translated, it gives CASSEGTDHQPQHF.

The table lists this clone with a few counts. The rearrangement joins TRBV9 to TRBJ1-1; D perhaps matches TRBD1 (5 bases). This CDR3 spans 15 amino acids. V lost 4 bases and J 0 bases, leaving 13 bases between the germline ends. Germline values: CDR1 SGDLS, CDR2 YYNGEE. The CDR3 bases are TGTGCCAGCAGCCCCCGAATGACAGTGAACACTGAAGCTTTCTTT. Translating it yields CASSPRMTVNTEAFF.

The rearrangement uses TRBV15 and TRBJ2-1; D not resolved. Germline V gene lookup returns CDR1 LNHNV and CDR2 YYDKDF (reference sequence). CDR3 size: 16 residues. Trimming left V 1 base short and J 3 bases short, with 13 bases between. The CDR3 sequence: CATSRGLGSFYNEQFF. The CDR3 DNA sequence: TGTGCCACCAGCAGAGGCCTGGGATCTTTCTACAATGAGCAGTTCTTC.

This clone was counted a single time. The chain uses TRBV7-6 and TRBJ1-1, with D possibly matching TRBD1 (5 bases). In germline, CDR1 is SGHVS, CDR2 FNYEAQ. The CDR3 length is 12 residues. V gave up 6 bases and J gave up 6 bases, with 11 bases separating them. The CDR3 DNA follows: TGTGCCAGCAGTTCGCGGGGGGCTGAAGCTTTCTTT. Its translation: CASSSRGAEAFF.

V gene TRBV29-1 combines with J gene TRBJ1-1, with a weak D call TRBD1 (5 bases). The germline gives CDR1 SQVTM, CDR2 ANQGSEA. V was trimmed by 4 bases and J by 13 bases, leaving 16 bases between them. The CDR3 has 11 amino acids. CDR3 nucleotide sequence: TGCAGCGTTGCCGACAGCCCCATGGGTTTCTTT. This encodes CSVADSPMGFF.

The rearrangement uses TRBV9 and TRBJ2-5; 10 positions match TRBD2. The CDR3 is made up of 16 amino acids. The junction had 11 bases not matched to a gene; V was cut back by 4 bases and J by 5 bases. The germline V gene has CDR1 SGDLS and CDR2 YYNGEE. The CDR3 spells CASSPIPLAGHETQYF. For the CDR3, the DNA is TGTGCCAGCAGCCCTATTCCACTAGCGGGGCATGAGACCCAGTACTTC.

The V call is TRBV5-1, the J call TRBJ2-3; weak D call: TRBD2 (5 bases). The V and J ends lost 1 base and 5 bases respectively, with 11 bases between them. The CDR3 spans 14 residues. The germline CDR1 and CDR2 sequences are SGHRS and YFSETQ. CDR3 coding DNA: TGCGCCAGCAGCTTGCAACTAGGAAGAGATACGCAGTATTTT. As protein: CASSLQLGRDTQYF.

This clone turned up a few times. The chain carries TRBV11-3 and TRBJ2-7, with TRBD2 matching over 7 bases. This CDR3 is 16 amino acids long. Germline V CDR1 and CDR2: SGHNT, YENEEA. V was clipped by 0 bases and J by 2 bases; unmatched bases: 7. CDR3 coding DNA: TGTGCCAGCAGCTTAGAGAGGGGCGGGGGAGCCTACGAGCAGTACTTC. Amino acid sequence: CASSLERGGGAYEQYF.

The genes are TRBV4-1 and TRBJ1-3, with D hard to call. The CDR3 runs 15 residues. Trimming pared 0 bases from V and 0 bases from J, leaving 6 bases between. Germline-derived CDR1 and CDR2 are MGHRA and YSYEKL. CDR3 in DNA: TGCGCCAGCAGCCAAGATACGTACTCTGGAAACACCATATATTTT. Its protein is CASSQDTYSGNTIYF.

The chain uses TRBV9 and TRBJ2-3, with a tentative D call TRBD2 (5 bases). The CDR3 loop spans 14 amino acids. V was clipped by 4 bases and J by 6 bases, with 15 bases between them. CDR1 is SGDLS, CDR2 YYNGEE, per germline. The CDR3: CASSSRLSQDTQYF. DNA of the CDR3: TGTGCCAGCAGCTCCCGACTATCGCAGGATACGCAGTATTTT.

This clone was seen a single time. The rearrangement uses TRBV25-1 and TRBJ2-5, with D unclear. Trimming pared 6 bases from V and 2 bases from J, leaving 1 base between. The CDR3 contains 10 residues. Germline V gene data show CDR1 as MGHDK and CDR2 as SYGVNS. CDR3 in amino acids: CASRQETQYF. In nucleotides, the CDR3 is TGTGCCAGCAGGCAAGAGACCCAGTACTTC. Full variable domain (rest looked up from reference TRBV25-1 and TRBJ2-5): EADIYQTPRYLVIGTGKKITLECSQTMGHDKMYWYQQDPGMELHLIHYSYGVNSTEKGDLSSESTVSRIRTEHFPLTLESARPSHTSQYLCASRQETQYFGPGTRLLVL.

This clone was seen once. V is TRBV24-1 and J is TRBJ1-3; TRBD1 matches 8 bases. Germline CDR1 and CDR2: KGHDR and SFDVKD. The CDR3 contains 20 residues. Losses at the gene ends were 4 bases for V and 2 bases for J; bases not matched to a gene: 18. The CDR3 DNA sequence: TGTGCCACCAGTGACCACCCAGGACAGGGTTTATTCTACACTGGAAACACCATATATTTT. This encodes CATSDHPGQGLFYTGNTIYF.

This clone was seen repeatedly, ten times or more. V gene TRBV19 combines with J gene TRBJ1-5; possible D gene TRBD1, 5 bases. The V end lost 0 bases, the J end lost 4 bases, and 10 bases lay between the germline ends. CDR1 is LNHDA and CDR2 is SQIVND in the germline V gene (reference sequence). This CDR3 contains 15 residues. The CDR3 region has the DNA TGTGCCAGTAGTATAGAGGGGGGGATTAATCAGCCCCAGCATTTT. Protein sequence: CASSIEGGINQPQHF.

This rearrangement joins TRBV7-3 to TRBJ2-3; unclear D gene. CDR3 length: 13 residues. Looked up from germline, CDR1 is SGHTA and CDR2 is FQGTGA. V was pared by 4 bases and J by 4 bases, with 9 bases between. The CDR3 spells CASSYEAPDTQYF. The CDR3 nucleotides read TGTGCCAGCAGCTACGAAGCGCCAGATACGCAGTATTTT.

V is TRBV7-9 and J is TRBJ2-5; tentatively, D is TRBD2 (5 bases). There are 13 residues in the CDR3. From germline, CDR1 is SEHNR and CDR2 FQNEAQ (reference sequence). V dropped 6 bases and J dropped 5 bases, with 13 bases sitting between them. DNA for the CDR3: TGTGCCAGCAGTCTACCCCCGGGGGAGACCCAGTACTTC. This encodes CASSLPPGETQYF. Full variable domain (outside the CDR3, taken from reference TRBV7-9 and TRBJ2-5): DTGVSQNPRHKITKRGQNVTFRCDPISEHNRLYWYRQTLGQGPEFLTYFQNEAQLEKSRLLSDRFSAERPKGSFSTLEIQRTEQGDSAMYLCASSLPPGETQYFGPGTRLLVL.

CDR3 residues: CASSTAAGQTGTQYF. The CDR3 bases are TGTGCCAGCAGCACCGCAGCCGGACAGACGGGGACCCAGTACTTC. The chain employs TRBV5-4 and TRBJ2-5; D may be TRBD1 (6 bases). V was trimmed by 4 bases and J by 7 bases, leaving 20 bases between them. The CDR3 sequence is 15 residues long. CDR1 and CDR2 from the germline V gene are SGHNT and YYREEE (reference sequence).

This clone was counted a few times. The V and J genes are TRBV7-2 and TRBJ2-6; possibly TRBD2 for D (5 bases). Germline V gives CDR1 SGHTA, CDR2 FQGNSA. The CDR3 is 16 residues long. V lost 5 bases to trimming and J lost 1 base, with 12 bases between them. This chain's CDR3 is CASSPRSGSGANVLTF. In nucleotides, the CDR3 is TGTGCCAGCAGCCCGCGGTCGGGGTCTGGGGCCAACGTCCTGACTTTC.